Presented here are 21 T cell receptor beta chains from one specimen sequenced in a study of blood T cell repertoires in COVID-19. Some clones are missing from TCRdb's copy, which holds only in-frame ones; the method was immunoSEQ multiplex PCR. Of 78,000 or so clones listed, around 83% were seen once; the top ten hold 7% to 9.5%. Input material: peripheral blood. These receptors originate from a human donor in a cohort sampled during active COVID-19.

V and J are TRBV24-1 and TRBJ2-3; TRBD1 agrees at 9 bases. Per germline, CDR1 KGHDR and CDR2 SFDVKD. Trimming at V came to 0 bases and at J to 2 bases, leaving 11 bases not matched to a gene. This CDR3 region has 19 residues. The CDR3 nucleotides are TGTGCCACCAGTGATTTGGGACAGGGGTTAGGGCGGGACACAGATACGCAGTATTTT. Translating it yields CATSDLGQGLGRDTDTQYF.

The V and J genes are TRBV29-1 and TRBJ1-2; 9 bases map to TRBD1. CDR1 and CDR2 from the germline V gene are SQVTM and ANQGSEA. There are 14 residues in the CDR3. V was clipped by 4 bases and J by 5 bases; unmatched bases: 8. Here the CDR3 reads CSVVRDRAEYGYTF. For the CDR3, the DNA is TGCAGCGTTGTTAGGGACAGGGCGGAATATGGCTACACCTTC.

The CDR3 is CASSQDATGGWRNTGELFF. CDR3 bases: TGTGCCAGCAGCCAAGACGCGACCGGGGGATGGAGGAACACCGGGGAGCTGTTTTTT. The gene calls are TRBV3-1 (or the pseudogene TRBV3-2) and TRBJ2-2; perhaps TRBD2 as D (6 bases). From germline, CDR1 is LGHDT and CDR2 YNNKEL (reference sequence). This CDR3 has 19 amino acids. V was pared by 0 bases and J by 1 base, with 18 bases between.

In its sample, this clone was seen once. This chain links TRBV3-1 (or the pseudogene TRBV3-2) with TRBJ2-5, with 15 positions matching TRBD2. V dropped 0 bases and J dropped 4; count of bases not matched to a gene: 9. Germline V CDR1 and CDR2: LGHDT, YNNKEL (reference sequence). The CDR3 extends over 19 amino acids. CDR3 sequence: CASSQDIPGLAGGGETQYF. In DNA, the CDR3 is TGTGCCAGCAGCCAAGATATTCCGGGACTAGCGGGAGGCGGAGAGACCCAGTACTTC.

The V and J genes are TRBV9 and TRBJ2-1; D is possibly TRBD2 (6 bases). Trimming removed 0 bases at V and 0 bases at J, with 10 bases between. The CDR3 runs to 16 residues. CDR1 is SGDLS, CDR2 YYNGEE, per germline. The CDR3 reads CASSVGRRASYNEQFF. The CDR3 nucleotides read TGTGCCAGCAGCGTAGGAAGGAGGGCCTCCTACAATGAGCAGTTCTTC.

This clone was found once. The rearrangement joins TRBV25-1 to TRBJ2-2; the match to TRBD1 covers 7 bases. The germline V gene has CDR1 MGHDK and CDR2 SYGVNS. J was trimmed by 6 bases and V by 8 bases; bases with no gene match: 6. The CDR3 has 13 amino acids. The CDR3 nucleotides are TGTGCCAGCGGACAGGACCTCTCCGGGGAGCTGTTTTTT. This translates into CASGQDLSGELFF.

This clone has only a few counts. V usage is TRBV2 and J usage is TRBJ1-1, with a weak D call TRBD1 (6 bases). Trimming stripped 4 bases from V and 3 bases from J, with 12 bases between. The germline CDR1 and CDR2 sequences are SNHLY and FYNNEI. The CDR3 totals 14 residues. The CDR3 loop is CASSVGQLDTEAFF. The CDR3 DNA is TGTGCCAGCAGTGTTGGACAGCTGGACACTGAAGCTTTCTTT.

The chain recombines TRBV7-8 with TRBJ2-5; TRBD2 agrees at 15 bases. CDR3 length: 16 residues. V dropped 5 bases and J dropped 9; count of bases not matched to a gene: 10. Germline CDR1 SGHVS, CDR2 FQNEAQ. CDR3 protein: CASSPRTSGGARAQYF. In DNA, the CDR3 is TGTGCCAGCAGCCCTCGGACTAGCGGGGGGGCCCGGGCCCAGTACTTC.

The chain joins TRBV7-3 to TRBJ1-1; possible D gene TRBD1, 5 bases. Trimming stripped 5 bases from V and 2 bases from J, with 9 bases between. Germline lookup yields CDR1 SGHTA and CDR2 FQGTGA. The CDR3 has 13 amino acids. CDR3 region: CASSPGHNTEAFF. Written as DNA, the CDR3 is TGTGCCAGCAGCCCCGGACATAACACTGAAGCTTTCTTT.

The chain employs TRBV5-1 and TRBJ2-5; a weak D match, TRBD1 (6 bases). V dropped 4 bases and J dropped 0 bases, with 22 bases sitting between them. The CDR3 length is 18 residues. CDR1 is SGHRS, CDR2 YFSETQ, per germline. The CDR3 nucleotides are TGCGCCAGCAGCCCCACAGGGCCCCGTTCCCTAAACCAAGAGACCCAGTACTTC. The encoded protein is CASSPTGPRSLNQETQYF.

V gene TRBV29-1 combines with J gene TRBJ1-5, with 7 bases matching TRBD1. The germline V gene has CDR1 SQVTM and CDR2 ANQGSEA. Trimming removed 6 bases from V and 4 bases from J; junction bases left unmatched: 6. The length of the CDR3 is 13 residues. CDR3 protein: CSVETGSNQPQHF. The CDR3 DNA follows: TGCAGCGTAGAGACAGGGTCGAATCAGCCCCAGCATTTT.

This clone was recorded only once. The genes are TRBV28 and TRBJ1-2, with TRBD1 matching 8 bases. The V gene's germline CDR1 is MDHEN and CDR2 SYDVKM. The CDR3 totals 14 residues. Unmatched junction bases numbered 7, after V lost 7 bases and J lost 3 bases. In DNA form, the CDR3 reads TGTGCCAGCACAGCCAGGGGGCTCGACTATGGCTACACCTTC. Its protein product is CASTARGLDYGYTF.

The rearrangement uses TRBV2 and TRBJ1-1; D is possibly TRBD1 (5 bases). Germline-derived CDR1 and CDR2 are SNHLY and FYNNEI. CDR3 size: 13 residues. The V and J ends lost 7 bases and 7 bases respectively, with 16 bases between them. CDR3 protein: CASKGLTVGEAFF. DNA of the CDR3: TGTGCCAGCAAGGGACTGACGGTCGGTGAAGCTTTCTTT.

The J gene is TRBJ2-1, the V gene TRBV30, with 8 bases identical to TRBD2. Germline V gives CDR1 GTSNPN, CDR2 SVGIG (reference sequence). The ends lost 5 bases at V and 15 bases at J; junction bases unmatched: 9. This CDR3 is 11 amino acids long. CDR3 amino acids: CAWESPGGAFF. The CDR3 DNA reads as TGTGCCTGGGAGTCCCCCGGGGGGGCGTTCTTC.

The genes are TRBV27 and TRBJ2-1; D gene ambiguous. Germline assignment: CDR1 MNHEY and CDR2 SMNVEV (reference sequence). The CDR3 is made up of 13 amino acids. Trimming shortened V by 5 bases and J by 9 bases, and 14 bases separated the two germline ends. CDR3 sequence reads: CASSKLALSEQFF. The CDR3 region has the DNA TGTGCCAGCAGTAAATTAGCCTTGAGTGAGCAGTTCTTC.

A single count supports this clone. This chain uses TRBV19 with TRBJ1-1, with D unresolved. The germline CDR1 and CDR2 sequences are LNHDA and SQIVND (reference sequence). CDR3 size: 13 residues. V was trimmed by 7 bases and J by 5 bases, leaving 14 bases between them. The CDR3: CASMVKEETEAFF. The CDR3 DNA follows: TGTGCCAGTATGGTCAAGGAGGAGACTGAAGCTTTCTTT.

The J gene is TRBJ2-7, the V gene TRBV15, with D perhaps TRBD1 (6 bases). The CDR3 runs to 14 residues. Germline V gene sequence: CDR1 LNHNV, CDR2 YYDKDF (reference sequence). The ends were cut back, 6 bases at V and 0 bases at J, with 12 bases in the middle. The CDR3 region is CATRSTGDSYEQYF. CDR3 nucleotide sequence: TGTGCCACCAGGTCGACAGGAGACTCCTACGAGCAGTACTTC.

Here the CDR3 DNA reads TGCGCCAGCAGCCCAGACCAGGGGGCGAACATTCAGTACTTC. It encodes CASSPDQGANIQYF. The chain links TRBV5-1 to TRBJ2-4, with TRBD1 matching over 8 bases. Germline CDR1 reads SGHRS; CDR2 reads YFSETQ. V shed 4 bases, J shed 7 bases, and the junction held 7 bases outside the gene matches. The length of the CDR3 is 14 residues.

The CDR3 loop reads CASSSQAPYEQYF. DNA for the CDR3: TGTGCCAGTAGTTCGCAGGCCCCCTACGAGCAGTACTTC. The V and J genes are TRBV19 and TRBJ2-7, with D unresolved. Germline V gene lookup returns CDR1 LNHDA and CDR2 SQIVND (reference sequence). The V end was cut by 5 bases, the J end by 2 bases, with 10 bases between. The CDR3 runs 13 residues.

The chain joins TRBV6-6 to TRBJ1-2, with 8 positions matching TRBD1. The germline V gene has CDR1 MNHNY and CDR2 SVGAGI (reference sequence). The CDR3 is made up of 14 amino acids. V was pared by 4 bases and J by 2 bases, with 3 bases of the junction left unmatched. The CDR3 coding sequence is TGTGCCAGCAGTTCCGGACAGGGCAACTATGGCTACACCTTC. Encoded protein: CASSSGQGNYGYTF.

This chain uses TRBV27 with TRBJ2-5; TRBD1 matches 8 bases. The CDR3 has 17 amino acids. From germline, CDR1 is MNHEY and CDR2 SMNVEV (reference sequence). V lost 5 bases, J lost 0 bases, and 11 bases stayed unmatched. In DNA, the CDR3 is TGTGCCAGCAGTCGCGGGGTGACAGGGGACCACCAAGAGACCCAGTACTTC. Protein: CASSRGVTGDHQETQYF.